Described below is a single T cell receptor beta chain sequence and its context. This clone was detected a few times. No cognate antigen has been identified for it. No quality values exist for individual bases; no much larger clone is one base distant. The library came from the immunoSEQ multiplex PCR assay. For the multiplex PCR, a mixture combining 60 forward primers for TCR Vbeta segments and 13 reverse primers for TCR Jbeta segments was used. The CDR3 region of rearranged TCR beta genes was amplified from genomic DNA by a multiplex PCR assay. The Illumina HiSeq System was used to sequence the amplified TCR beta libraries as 87-base-pair reads. From the authors' description of their analysis: Across the roughly 640 repertoires, a later analysis counted roughly 84 million unique TCR beta chains, roughly 11 million of which were shared by at least two donors. Raw reads were error-corrected and collapsed into unique sequences with a nearest-neighbor algorithm that merged closely related sequences to remove PCR and sequencing errors. CDR3 sequences were aligned to IMGT reference sequences to assign V, D and J gene segments. For a sequence to be retained, a match of at least six nucleotides to both a V gene segment and a J gene segment was required. A rearrangement counted as productive if the CDR3 had no stop codons and remained in frame with V and J, and every other rearrangement counted as non-productive. CDR3 was defined by IMGT convention, running from the second conserved V-encoded cysteine to the conserved J-encoded phenylalanine. The earlier analysis of some 600 of the donors excluded sequences that lacked an unambiguous match to a single V gene segment. An earlier analysis of 587 of the donors classified V segments as functional when productive rearrangements were above 56.7% and as segregating when the standard deviation between donors was above 5%. A statistical classification framework was built for diagnosing cytomegalovirus status from the catalog of TCR beta chain sequences. In a later analysis, TCR nucleotide sequences were compared against IMGT/GENE-DB human TR gene sequences so that V and J genes could be assigned. The TCRdist pipeline was used in a later analysis to assign CDR3 sequences and most-parsimonious VDJ recombination scenarios. In a later analysis, each TCR beta chain was defined by its CDR3 amino acid sequence together with its V-gene family, and reads without a unique V-gene family were excluded. As a way to deal with suspected cross-contamination and a sequencing artifact, a later analysis dropped 450 to 600 nucleotide sequences that were highly shared and had low generation probability. A later analysis calculated a clonal expansion index for each public chain from normalized within-repertoire ranks of inferred template counts. A later analysis computed generation probabilities with a VDJ recombination model fitted to out-of-frame rearrangements, and checked the results against IGoR. In a later analysis, TCR-TCR, TCR-HLA and TCR-CMV co-occurrence was scored with hypergeometric tests, and a repertoire-size bias correction was applied to TCR pairs. A later analysis estimated false discovery rates by permuting HLA or CMV assignments 20 times. In a later analysis, co-occurring TCRs were grouped using DBSCAN, with TCRdist sequence similarity added in when clustering inside HLA-allele-positive subsets. For co-occurrence clustering, repertoires with fewer than 30,000 or more than 120,000 public chains were excluded, along with roughly five repertoires with anomalous nucleotide sharing. TCRdb limited this immuneACCESS table to in-frame rearrangements with V and J called. A share of clones is missing; checked studies link under half to unresolved V genes, and the rest is unexplained. V and J calls and clone size are those listed in that table; D and trimming were worked out from the DNA. For this sample there are around 82,000 clones; about 79% appear just once. In total, the top ten clones hold approximately 6% of the sample.

These data are taken from a study of cytomegalovirus exposure and HLA in healthy donors (dated by TCRdb to 2017 to 2019). With respect to the entire study: An earlier analysis of 550 to 700 of the donors reported approximately 270 Gb of sequence data and 100 million to 140 million unique TCR beta sequences from 150 million to 200 million T cells. To predict cytomegalovirus infection status, the study brought together high-throughput TCR immunosequencing, statistical association of individual TCRs with disease status, and machine learning. In an earlier analysis of roughly 600 of the donors, high-throughput TCR beta sequencing was used to judge whether each TCR beta V gene segment behaved as functional or pseudogenic. All discovery cohort repertoires had been generated on a single sequencing platform. A few DR-DQ haplotypes were handled as single units for association and clustering because linkage in the cohort was strong. Rather than using new phenotypic data, the later analysis identified candidate immune exposures from TCR beta sequences and from how often those sequences occurred across donors. Along with the roughly 670-subject first cohort, a separate validation cohort of over a hundred different subjects was used. Among the approximately 400 genotyped donors, approximately 81% belonged to the genetic ancestry cluster associated with self-reported Caucasian donors. Across approximately 400 genotyped donors of the cohort, an average of about 250,000 unique TCR beta nucleotide sequences per donor were sequenced, and approximately 17% of those sequences were non-productive. To study patterns of TCR occurrence, a later analysis re-analyzed previously published TCR beta repertoires from 550 to 800 donors and added high-resolution HLA genotyping. Donor age, sex, ethnicity and CMV serostatus were collected together with the repertoire data. Approximately 310 gigabases of sequencing data and around 80 million unique TCR sequences made up an early release that covered fewer than 650 HLA-typed donors. Using immunosequencing, the study profiled T cell repertoires from fewer than 850 subjects and related those repertoires to cytomegalovirus serostatus. Genome-wide SNP genotypes for about three fifths of the roughly 670 donors were used in a later genetic analysis, which treated that subset as a discovery cohort. HLA typing covered class I and class II loci at four-digit resolution. Typing coverage differed by locus: A, B, C, DRB1 and DQB1 were typed in about 620-630 donors, DQA1 in approximately 520, DPA1 in around 580, and DPB1 in just under 480. The study aimed to test whether cataloging public T cell receptors could reveal signatures of past pathogen exposure. Results the study describes overall, beyond this receptor: A later analysis found that TCR association rates varied across HLA loci, with DRB1 alleles showing the most associated TCRs and HLA-C alleles the fewest. Linkage disequilibrium might explain the correlated functional status among segregating V segments, but an unknown experimental factor could not be excluded. In a later analysis, several top co-occurrence clusters were reported to appear linked to parvovirus B19, influenza, CMV and Epstein-Barr virus. Sequencing depth was assumed to be roughly uniform across donors in the presence/absence analyses, though that assumption may not hold. A later analysis associated approximately 17,000 TCR beta sequences with specific HLA alleles at a false discovery rate of 0.05. According to a later genetic analysis, donors in an Asian-associated ancestry cluster had fewer N-insertions in productive TCRs than the approximately 650-donor mean. Cytomegalovirus status was reported to be diagnosed by the classifier with high specificity and sensitivity in both the original and validation cohorts. Because counts were too low, seventeen rarely observed V segments, including chromosome 9 orphons, were excluded from the earlier analysis of around 640 of the donors. In a later analysis, most CMV-associated TCR beta chains were found to appear HLA-restricted, with HLA associations seemingly driven largely by CMV exposure. Three of the identified cytomegalovirus-associated TCR beta chains were confirmed in vitro to be specific for cytomegalovirus antigens. A further reported finding was that TCR beta sequences accurately predicted the HLA-A and HLA-B alleles for most subjects in the first cohort. The cohort was sequenced for TCR beta chains only, and without alpha or paired-chain data the features that could be detected were limited. A cluster of highly shared sequence variants was judged likely to be a technical artifact of the sequencing pipeline. Broadly in line with IMGT annotations, most TCR beta V segments showed up in productive rearrangements about 87% or about 30% of the time in an earlier analysis of around 550 of the donors. When HLA alleles, especially DR and DQ, strongly co-occurred, attributing TCR associations to individual alleles was difficult. For the cohort, immune exposure information was limited to CMV serostatus. An association between a missense DCLRE1C variant and V-gene and J-gene trimming of TCR beta chains was found in a later genetic analysis and replicated in an independent cohort. HLA typing was unavailable for some donors at each locus, so association tests used only the typed subset. In a later analysis, HLA-associated TCR beta chains were found to be more clonally expanded and to have lower generation probabilities than equally common non-associated chains. In the study, roughly 160 TCR beta chains were listed as associated with cytomegalovirus. The authors suggested that the approach could potentially be generalized to other disease states and immunological phenotypes. Across donors, most TCR sequences were observed very rarely, whereas some public TCRs were present in many individuals.

The cohort consisted of 650 to 850 healthy bone marrow donors. At the time of sampling, all cohort members were nominally healthy, though unrecorded immune exposures were likely present. The donor tested CMV seropositive and was one of the 289 seropositive cohort members. A peripheral blood sample was collected from each donor, and TCR beta sequencing was performed on peripheral blood mononuclear cells. Genomic DNA extraction from the blood cell samples was performed with the Qiagen DNeasy Blood Extraction Kit. This clonotype was obtained from a male donor in good health and CMV-seropositive. Specimen: PBMCs.

The CDR3 region: CASSQVRGRGTEAFF. The nucleotide sequence reads TGTGCCAGCAGCCAAGTAAGGGGGCGCGGGACTGAAGCTTTCTTT. This chain joins TRBV14 to TRBJ1-1; 7 bases in the junction line up with TRBD1. From a lookup of the germline V gene, CDR1 and CDR2 are SGHDN and FVKESK. Trimming leaves V shorter by 1 base and J shorter by 5 bases, with the junction holding 7 bases beyond the gene matches. The CDR3 contains 15 residues, cysteine and phenylalanine counted. Solely the CDR3 DNA is kept, with 45 bases framed from the first base.